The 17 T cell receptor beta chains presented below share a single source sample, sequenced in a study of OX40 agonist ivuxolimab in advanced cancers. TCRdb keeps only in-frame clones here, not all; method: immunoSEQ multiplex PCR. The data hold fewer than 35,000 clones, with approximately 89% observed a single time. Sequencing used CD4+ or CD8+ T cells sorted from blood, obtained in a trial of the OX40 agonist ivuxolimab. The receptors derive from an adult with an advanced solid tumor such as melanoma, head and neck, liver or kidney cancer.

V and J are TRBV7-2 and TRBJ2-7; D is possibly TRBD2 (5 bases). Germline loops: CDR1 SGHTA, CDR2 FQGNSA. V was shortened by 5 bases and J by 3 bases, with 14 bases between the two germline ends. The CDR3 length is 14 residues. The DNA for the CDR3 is TGTGCCAGCAGCGCTACGGACTGGAGCTACGAGCAGTACTTC. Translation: CASSATDWSYEQYF.

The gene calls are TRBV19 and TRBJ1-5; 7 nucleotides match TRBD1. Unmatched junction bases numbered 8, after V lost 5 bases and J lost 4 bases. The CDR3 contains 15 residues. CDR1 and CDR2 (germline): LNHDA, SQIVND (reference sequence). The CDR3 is CASSQRGQRNQPQHF. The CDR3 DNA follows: TGTGCCAGTAGTCAAAGGGGACAGCGAAATCAGCCCCAGCATTTT.

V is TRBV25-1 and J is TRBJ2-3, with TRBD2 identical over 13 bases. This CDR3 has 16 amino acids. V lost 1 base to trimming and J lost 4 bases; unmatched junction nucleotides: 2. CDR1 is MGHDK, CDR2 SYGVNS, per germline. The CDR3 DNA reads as TGTGCCAGCAGTGAATGGACTAGCGGGAGTCCAGATACGCAGTATTTT. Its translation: CASSEWTSGSPDTQYF.

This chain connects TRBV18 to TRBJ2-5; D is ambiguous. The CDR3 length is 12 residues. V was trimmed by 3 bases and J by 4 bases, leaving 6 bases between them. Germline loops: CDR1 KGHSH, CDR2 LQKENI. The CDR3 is CASSPAPETQYF. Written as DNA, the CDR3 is TGTGCCAGCTCACCGGCACCAGAGACCCAGTACTTC.

The CDR3 spells CASSFGGSADEQYF. The CDR3, as DNA: TGTGCCAGCAGCTTCGGAGGTAGCGCGGACGAGCAGTACTTC. V is TRBV5-4 and J is TRBJ2-7, with D maybe TRBD2 (5 bases). The germline V gene has CDR1 SGHNT and CDR2 YYREEE (reference sequence). The CDR3 has 14 residues. The V and J ends lost 2 bases and 5 bases respectively, with 14 bases between them.

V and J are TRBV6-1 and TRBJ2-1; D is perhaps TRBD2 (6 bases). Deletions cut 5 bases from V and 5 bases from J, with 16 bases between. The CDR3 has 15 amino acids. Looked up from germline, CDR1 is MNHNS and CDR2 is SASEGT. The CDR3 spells CASSTRGSSHNEQFF. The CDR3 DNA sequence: TGTGCCAGCAGTACCCGGGGGTCGTCGCACAATGAGCAGTTCTTC.

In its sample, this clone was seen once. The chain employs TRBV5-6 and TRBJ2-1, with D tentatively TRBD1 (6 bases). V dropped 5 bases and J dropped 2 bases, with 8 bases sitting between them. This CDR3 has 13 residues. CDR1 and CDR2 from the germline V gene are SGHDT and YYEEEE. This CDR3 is CASRRTAYNEQFF. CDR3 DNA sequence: TGTGCCAGCAGGCGGACAGCCTACAATGAGCAGTTCTTC.

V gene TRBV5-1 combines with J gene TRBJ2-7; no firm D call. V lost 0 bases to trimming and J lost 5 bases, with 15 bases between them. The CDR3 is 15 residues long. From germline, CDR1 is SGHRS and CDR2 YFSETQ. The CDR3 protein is CASSLEGSSTNEQYF. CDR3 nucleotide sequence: TGCGCCAGCAGCTTGGAAGGATCATCGACCAACGAGCAGTACTTC.

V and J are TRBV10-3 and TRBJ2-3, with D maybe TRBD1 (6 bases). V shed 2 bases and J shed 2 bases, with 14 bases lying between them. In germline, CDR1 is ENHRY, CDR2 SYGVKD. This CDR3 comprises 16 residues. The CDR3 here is CAISEGGGIATDTQYF. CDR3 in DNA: TGTGCCATCAGTGAGGGTGGGGGCATCGCCACAGATACGCAGTATTTT.

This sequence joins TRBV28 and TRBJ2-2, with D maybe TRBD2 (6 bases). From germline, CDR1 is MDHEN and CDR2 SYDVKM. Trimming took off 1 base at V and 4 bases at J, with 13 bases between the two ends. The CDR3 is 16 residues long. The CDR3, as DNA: TGTGCCAGCAGTTTATCGGGACTTCGGGGCACCGGGGAGCTGTTTTTT. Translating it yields CASSLSGLRGTGELFF.

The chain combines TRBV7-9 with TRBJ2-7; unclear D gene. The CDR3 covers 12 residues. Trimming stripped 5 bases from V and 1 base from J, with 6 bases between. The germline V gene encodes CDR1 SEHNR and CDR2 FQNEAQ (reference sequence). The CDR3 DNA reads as TGTGCCAGCAGCCTACCATCCTACGAGCAGTACTTC. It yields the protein CASSLPSYEQYF.

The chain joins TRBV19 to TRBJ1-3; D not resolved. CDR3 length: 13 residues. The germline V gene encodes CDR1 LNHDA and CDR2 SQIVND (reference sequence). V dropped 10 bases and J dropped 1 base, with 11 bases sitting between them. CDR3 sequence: CATRFGSGNTIYF. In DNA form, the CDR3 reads TGTGCCACCCGGTTTGGTTCTGGAAACACCATATATTTT.

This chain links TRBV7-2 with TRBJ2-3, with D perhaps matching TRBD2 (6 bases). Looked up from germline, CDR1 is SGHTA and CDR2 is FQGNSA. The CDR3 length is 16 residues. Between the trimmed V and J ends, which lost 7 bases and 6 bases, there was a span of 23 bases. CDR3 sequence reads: CASNSRAGRPPDTQYF. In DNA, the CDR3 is TGTGCCAGCAACTCCAGGGCGGGACGCCCTCCGGATACGCAGTATTTT. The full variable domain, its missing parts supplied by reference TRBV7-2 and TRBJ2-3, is GAGVSQSPSNKVTEKGKDVELRCDPISGHTALYWYRQSLGQGLEFLIYFQGNSAPDKSGLPSDRFSAERTGGSVSTLTIQRTQQEDSAVYLCASNSRAGRPPDTQYFGPGTRLTVL.

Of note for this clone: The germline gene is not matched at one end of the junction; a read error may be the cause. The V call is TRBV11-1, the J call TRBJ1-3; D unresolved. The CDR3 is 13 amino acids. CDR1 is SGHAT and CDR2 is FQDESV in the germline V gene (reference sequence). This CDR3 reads CTSSDNSGNTIYF. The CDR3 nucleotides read TGTACCAGCAGCGATAACTCTGGAAACACCATATATTTT.

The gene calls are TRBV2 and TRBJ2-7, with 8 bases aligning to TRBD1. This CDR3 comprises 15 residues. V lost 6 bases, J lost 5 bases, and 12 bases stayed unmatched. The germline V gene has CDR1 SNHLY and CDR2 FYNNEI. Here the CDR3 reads CASSRVGQGTDEQYF. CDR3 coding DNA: TGTGCCAGCAGCCGGGTCGGACAGGGTACGGACGAGCAGTACTTC.

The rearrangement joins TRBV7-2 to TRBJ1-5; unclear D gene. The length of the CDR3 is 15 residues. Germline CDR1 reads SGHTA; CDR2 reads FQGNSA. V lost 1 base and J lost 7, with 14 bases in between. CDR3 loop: CASSLDFSGLQPQHF. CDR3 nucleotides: TGTGCCAGCAGCTTAGATTTCTCGGGTCTACAGCCCCAGCATTTT.

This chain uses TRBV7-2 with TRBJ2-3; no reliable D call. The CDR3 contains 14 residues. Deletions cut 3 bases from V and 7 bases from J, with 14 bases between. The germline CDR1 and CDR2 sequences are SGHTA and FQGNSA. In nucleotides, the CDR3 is TGTGCCAGCAGCTTTGGCCCGAGAAGTTATACGCAGTATTTT. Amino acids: CASSFGPRSYTQYF. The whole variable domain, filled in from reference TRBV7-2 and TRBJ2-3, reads GAGVSQSPSNKVTEKGKDVELRCDPISGHTALYWYRQSLGQGLEFLIYFQGNSAPDKSGLPSDRFSAERTGGSVSTLTIQRTQQEDSAVYLCASSFGPRSYTQYFGPGTRLTVL.